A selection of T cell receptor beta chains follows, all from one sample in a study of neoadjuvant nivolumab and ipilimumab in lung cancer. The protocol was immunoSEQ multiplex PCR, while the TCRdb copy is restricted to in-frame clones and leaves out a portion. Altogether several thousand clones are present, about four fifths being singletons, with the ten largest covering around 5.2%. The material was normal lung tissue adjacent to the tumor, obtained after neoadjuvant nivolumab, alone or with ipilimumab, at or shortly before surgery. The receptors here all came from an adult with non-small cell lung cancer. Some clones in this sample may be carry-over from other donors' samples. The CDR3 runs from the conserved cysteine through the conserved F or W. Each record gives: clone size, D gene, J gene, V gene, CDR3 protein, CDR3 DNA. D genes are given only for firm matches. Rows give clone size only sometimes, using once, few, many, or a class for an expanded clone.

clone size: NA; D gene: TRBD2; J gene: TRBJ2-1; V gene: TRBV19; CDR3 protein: CASSSRGRFNEQFF; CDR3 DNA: TGTGCCAGTAGTAGCCGCGGGAGGTTTAATGAGCAGTTCTTC
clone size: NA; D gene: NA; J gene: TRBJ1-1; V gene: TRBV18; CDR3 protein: CASSYTGNTEAFF; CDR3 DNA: TGTGCCAGCTCGTACACGGGTAACACTGAAGCTTTCTTT
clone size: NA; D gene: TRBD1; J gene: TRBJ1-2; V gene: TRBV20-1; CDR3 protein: CSADNRGDYTF; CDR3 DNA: TGCAGTGCCGATAACAGGGGGGACTACACCTTC
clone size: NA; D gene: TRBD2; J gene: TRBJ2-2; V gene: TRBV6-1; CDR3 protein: CASSRTSAGELFF; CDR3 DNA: TGTGCCAGCAGTAGGACTAGTGCCGGGGAGCTGTTTTTT
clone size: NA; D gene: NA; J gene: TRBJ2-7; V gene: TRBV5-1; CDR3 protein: CASSLAPGDPYEQYF; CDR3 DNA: TGCGCCAGCAGCTTGGCCCCGGGAGACCCCTACGAGCAGTACTTC
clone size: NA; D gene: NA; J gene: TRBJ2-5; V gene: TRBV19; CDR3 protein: CASSGLQETQYF; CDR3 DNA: TGTGCCAGTAGTGGACTCCAAGAGACCCAGTACTTC
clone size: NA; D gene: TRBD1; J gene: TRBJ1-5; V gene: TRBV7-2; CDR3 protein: CASSLGGTGYQPQHF; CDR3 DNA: TGTGCCAGCAGCTTAGGTGGGACAGGGTATCAGCCCCAGCATTTT
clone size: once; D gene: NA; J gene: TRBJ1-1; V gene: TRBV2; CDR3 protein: CASSHITSGGDTEAFF; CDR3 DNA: TGTGCCAGCAGTCACATTACGTCCGGGGGTGACACTGAAGCTTTCTTT
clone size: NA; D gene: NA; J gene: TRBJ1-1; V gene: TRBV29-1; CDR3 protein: CSVVGRNTEAFF; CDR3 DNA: TGCAGCGTTGTGGGGCGGAACACTGAAGCTTTCTTT
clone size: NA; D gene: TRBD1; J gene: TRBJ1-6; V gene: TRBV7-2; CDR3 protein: CASSRMPGGASSPLHF; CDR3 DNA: TGTGCCAGCAGCCGTATGCCAGGGGGCGCAAGTTCACCCCTCCACTTT
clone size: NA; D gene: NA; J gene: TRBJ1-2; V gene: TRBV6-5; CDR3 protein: CASSYVPRQGTSGYTF; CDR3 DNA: TGTGCCAGCAGTTACGTCCCTCGGCAGGGGACATCTGGCTACACCTTC
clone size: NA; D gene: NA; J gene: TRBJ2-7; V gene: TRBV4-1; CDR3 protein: CASSQDFYESSYEQYF; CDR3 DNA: TGCGCCAGCAGCCAAGATTTTTACGAAAGCTCCTACGAGCAGTACTTC
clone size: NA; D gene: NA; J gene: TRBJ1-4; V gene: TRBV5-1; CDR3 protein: CASSFGGGTGLNEKLFF; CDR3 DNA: TGCGCCAGCAGCTTCGGCGGGGGGACGGGTCTTAATGAAAAACTGTTTTTT
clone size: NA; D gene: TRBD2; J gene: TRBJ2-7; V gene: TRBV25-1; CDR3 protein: CASRGAAAGARNEQYF; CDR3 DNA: TGTGCCAGCAGGGGCGCGGCGGCGGGAGCTAGGAACGAGCAGTACTTC
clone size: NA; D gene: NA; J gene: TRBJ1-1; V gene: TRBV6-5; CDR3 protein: CASSTQGYGTEAFF; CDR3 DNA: TGTGCCAGCAGTACCCAGGGGTATGGCACTGAAGCTTTCTTT
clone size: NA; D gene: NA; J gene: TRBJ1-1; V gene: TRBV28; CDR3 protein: CASSLPLGLNTEAFF; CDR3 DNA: TGTGCCAGCAGTTTACCCTTGGGACTGAACACTGAAGCTTTCTTT
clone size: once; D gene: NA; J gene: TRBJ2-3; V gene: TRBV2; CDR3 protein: CASLVGQITDTQYF; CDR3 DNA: TGTGCCAGCCTAGTGGGGCAAATAACAGATACGCAGTATTTT
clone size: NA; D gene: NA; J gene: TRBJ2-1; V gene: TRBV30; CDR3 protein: CAWSFGGNEQFF; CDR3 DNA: TGTGCCTGGAGTTTTGGGGGGAATGAGCAGTTCTTC
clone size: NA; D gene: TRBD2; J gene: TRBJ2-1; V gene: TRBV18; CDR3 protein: CASSPPDGREFNEQFF; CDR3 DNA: TGTGCCAGCTCACCACCGGACGGGAGGGAGTTCAATGAGCAGTTCTTC
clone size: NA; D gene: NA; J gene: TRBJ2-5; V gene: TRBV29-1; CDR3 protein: CSVGGRQETQYF; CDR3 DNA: TGCAGCGTTGGTGGGCGGCAGGAGACCCAGTACTTC
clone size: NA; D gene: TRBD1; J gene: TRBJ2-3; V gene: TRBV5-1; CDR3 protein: CASSLGTGGKDTQYF; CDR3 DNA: TGCGCCAGCAGCTTGGGGACAGGGGGCAAAGATACGCAGTATTTT
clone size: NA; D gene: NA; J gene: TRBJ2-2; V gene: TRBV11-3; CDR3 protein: CASSRAGYTGELFF; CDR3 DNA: TGTGCCAGCAGCCGGGCGGGGTACACCGGGGAGCTGTTTTTT
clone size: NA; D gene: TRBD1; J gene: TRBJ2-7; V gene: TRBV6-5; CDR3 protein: CASSYRDRVFYEQYF; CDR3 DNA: TGTGCCAGCAGTTACCGGGACAGGGTATTCTACGAGCAGTACTTC
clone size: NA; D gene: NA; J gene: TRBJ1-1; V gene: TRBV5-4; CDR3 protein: CASSLNGASTEAFF; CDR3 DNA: TGTGCCAGCAGCTTGAATGGGGCTAGCACTGAAGCTTTCTTT
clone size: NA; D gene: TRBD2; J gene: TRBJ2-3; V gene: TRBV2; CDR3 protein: CASRLAGHGDTQYF; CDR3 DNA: TGTGCCAGCCGACTAGCGGGACATGGAGATACGCAGTATTTT
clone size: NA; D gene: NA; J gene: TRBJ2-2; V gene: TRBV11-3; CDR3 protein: CASSNVGEAGELFF; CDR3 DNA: TGTGCCAGCAGTAACGTCGGGGAGGCCGGGGAGCTGTTTTTT
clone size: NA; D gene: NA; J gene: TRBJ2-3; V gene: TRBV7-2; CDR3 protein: CASSPDYLSTDTQYF; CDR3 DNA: TGTGCCAGCAGCCCCGACTACCTTAGCACAGATACGCAGTATTTT
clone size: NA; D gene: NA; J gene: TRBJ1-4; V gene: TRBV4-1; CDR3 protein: CASSPRNQQTAIREKLFF; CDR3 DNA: TGCGCCAGCAGCCCGAGAAATCAACAGACTGCCATAAGGGAAAAACTGTTTTTT
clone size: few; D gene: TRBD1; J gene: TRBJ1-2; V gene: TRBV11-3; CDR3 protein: CASSFQTGVGYGYTF; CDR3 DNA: TGTGCCAGCAGCTTCCAGACAGGGGTGGGCTATGGCTACACCTTC
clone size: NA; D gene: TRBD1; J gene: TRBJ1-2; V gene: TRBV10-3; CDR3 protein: CAISSQGEPYGYTF; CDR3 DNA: TGTGCCATCAGTTCACAGGGGGAGCCATATGGCTACACCTTC
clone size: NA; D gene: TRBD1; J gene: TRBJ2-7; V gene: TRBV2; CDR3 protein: CASSDRQGSGYEQYF; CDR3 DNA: TGTGCCAGCAGTGACCGACAGGGTTCGGGCTACGAGCAGTACTTC
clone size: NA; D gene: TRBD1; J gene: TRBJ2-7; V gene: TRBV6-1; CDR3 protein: CASSDLRTGVKYEQYF; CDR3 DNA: TGTGCCAGCAGTGACCTTAGGACAGGGGTAAAGTACGAGCAGTACTTC
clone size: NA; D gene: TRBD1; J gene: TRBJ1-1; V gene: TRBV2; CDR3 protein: CASSSQGAPNTEAFF; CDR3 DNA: TGTGCCAGCAGTTCGCAGGGGGCCCCTAACACTGAAGCTTTCTTT
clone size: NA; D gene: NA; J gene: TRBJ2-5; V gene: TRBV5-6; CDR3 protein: CASSSGETQYF; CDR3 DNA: TGTGCCAGCAGCTCGGGAGAGACCCAGTACTTC
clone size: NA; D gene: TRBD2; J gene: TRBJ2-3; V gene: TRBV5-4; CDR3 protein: CASSPASRTSGGLTDTQYF; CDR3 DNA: TGTGCCAGCAGCCCGGCCAGTAGGACTAGCGGGGGCCTCACAGATACGCAGTATTTT
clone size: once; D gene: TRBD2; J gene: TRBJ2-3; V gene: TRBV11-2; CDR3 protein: CASSFSGLVGTDTQYF; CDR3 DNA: TGTGCCAGCAGCTTCTCTGGACTAGTTGGCACAGATACGCAGTATTTT
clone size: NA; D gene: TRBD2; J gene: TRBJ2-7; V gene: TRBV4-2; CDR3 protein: CASSPGTSGRLDYEQYF; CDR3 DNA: TGTGCCAGCAGCCCCGGGACTAGCGGGAGGTTGGACTACGAGCAGTACTTC
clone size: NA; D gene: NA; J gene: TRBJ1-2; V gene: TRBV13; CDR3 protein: CASSLGGQRYGYTF; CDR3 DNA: TGTGCCAGCAGCTTAGGAGGACAACGCTATGGCTACACCTTC
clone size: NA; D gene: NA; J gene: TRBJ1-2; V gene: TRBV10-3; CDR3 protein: CAINRVYYGYTF; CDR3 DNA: TGTGCCATTAACAGGGTTTACTATGGCTACACCTTC
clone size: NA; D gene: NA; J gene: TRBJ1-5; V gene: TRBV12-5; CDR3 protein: CASGSGRVGNQPQHF; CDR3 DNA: TGTGCTAGTGGCTCTGGCAGGGTGGGCAATCAGCCCCAGCATTTT
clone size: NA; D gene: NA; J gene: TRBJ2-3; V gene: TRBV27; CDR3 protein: CASSRGRDTQYF; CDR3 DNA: TGTGCCAGCAGTCGGGGGCGGGATACGCAGTATTTT
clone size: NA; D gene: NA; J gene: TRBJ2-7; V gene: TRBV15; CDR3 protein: CATSRDRTYEQYF; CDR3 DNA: TGTGCCACCAGCAGAGATCGGACCTACGAGCAGTACTTC
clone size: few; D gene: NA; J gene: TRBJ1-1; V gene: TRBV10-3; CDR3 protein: CAISVTQGNTEAFF; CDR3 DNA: TGTGCCATCAGTGTAACACAGGGCAACACTGAAGCTTTCTTT
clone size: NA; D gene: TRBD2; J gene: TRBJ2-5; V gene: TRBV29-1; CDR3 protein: CSVARLAGEETQYF; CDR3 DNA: TGCAGCGTTGCCCGACTAGCGGGAGAGGAGACCCAGTACTTC
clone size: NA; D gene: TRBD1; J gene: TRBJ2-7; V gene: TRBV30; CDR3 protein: CAWSVQTGKTEQYF; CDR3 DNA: TGTGCCTGGAGTGTACAGACAGGGAAAACCGAGCAGTACTTC
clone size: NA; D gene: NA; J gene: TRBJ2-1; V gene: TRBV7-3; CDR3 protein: CASSFGSLYEQFF; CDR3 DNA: TGTGCCAGCAGCTTTGGCTCGCTCTATGAGCAGTTCTTC
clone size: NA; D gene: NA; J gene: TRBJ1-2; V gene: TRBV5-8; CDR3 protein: CASSLWTANVGYTF; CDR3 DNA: TGTGCCAGCAGCTTATGGACAGCTAATGTTGGCTACACCTTC
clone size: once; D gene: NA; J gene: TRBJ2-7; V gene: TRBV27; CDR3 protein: CASSFKVSYEQYF; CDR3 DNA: TGTGCCAGCAGTTTTAAGGTCTCCTACGAGCAGTACTTC
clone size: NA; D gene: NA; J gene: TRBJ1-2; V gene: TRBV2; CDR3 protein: CASGRRGYGYTF; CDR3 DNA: TGTGCCAGCGGCAGAAGGGGGTATGGCTACACCTTC